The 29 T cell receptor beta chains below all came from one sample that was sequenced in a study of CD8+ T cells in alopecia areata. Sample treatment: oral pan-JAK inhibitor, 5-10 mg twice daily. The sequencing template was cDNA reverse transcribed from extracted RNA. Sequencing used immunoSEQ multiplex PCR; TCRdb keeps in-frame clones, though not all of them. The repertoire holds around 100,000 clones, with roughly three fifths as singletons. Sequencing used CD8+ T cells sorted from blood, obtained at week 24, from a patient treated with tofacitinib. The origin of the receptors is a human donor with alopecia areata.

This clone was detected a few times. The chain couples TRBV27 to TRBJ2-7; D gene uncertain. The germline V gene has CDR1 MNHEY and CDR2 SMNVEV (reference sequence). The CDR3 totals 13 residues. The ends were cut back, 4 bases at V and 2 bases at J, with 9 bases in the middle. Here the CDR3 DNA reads TGTGCCAGCAGTTCCTCCGTAGCCTACGAGCAGTACTTC. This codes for CASSSSVAYEQYF.

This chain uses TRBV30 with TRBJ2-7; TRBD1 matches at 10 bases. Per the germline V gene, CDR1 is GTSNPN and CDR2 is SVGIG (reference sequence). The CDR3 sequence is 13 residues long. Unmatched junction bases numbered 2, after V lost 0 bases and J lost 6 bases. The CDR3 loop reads CAWSVGTGAEQYF. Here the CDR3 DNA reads TGTGCCTGGAGTGTCGGGACAGGGGCCGAGCAGTACTTC.

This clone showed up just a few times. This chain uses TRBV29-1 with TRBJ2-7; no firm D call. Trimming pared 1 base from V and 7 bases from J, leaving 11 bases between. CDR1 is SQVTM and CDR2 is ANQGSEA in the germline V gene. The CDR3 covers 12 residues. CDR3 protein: CSVEGPNGEQYF. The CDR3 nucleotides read TGCAGCGTTGAAGGTCCAAACGGAGAGCAGTACTTC.

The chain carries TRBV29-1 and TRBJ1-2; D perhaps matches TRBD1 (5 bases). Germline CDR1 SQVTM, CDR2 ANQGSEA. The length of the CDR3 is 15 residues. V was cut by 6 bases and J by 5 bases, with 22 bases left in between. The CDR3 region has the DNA TGCAGCGTCTCGGGACTGCACGATTATTTGTATGGCTACACCTTC. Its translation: CSVSGLHDYLYGYTF.

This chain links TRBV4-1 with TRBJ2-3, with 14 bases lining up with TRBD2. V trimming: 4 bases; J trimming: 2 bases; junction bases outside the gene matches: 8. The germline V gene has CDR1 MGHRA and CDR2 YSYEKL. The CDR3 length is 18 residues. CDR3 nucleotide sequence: TGCGCCAGCAGCCCGATTAGGGGACTAGCGGGGGACACAGATACGCAGTATTTT. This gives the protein CASSPIRGLAGDTDTQYF.

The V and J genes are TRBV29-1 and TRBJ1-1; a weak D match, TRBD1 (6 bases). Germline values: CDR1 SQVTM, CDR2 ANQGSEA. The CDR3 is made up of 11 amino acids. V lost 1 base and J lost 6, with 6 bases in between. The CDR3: CSVEGGPEAFF. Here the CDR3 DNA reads TGCAGCGTTGAAGGGGGGCCTGAAGCTTTCTTT.

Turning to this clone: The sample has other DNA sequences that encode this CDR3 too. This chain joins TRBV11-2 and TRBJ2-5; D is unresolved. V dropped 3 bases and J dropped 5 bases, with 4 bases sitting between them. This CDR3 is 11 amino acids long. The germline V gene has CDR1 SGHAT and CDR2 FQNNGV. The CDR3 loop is CASSLGETQYF. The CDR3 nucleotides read TGTGCCAGCAGCTTGGGGGAGACCCAGTACTTC.

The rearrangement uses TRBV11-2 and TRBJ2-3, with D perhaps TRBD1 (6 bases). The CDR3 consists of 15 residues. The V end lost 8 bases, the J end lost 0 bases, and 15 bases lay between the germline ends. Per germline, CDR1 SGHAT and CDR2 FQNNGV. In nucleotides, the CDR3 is TGTGCCAGCTCCACAGGGAAATCTAGCACAGATACGCAGTATTTT. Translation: CASSTGKSSTDTQYF.

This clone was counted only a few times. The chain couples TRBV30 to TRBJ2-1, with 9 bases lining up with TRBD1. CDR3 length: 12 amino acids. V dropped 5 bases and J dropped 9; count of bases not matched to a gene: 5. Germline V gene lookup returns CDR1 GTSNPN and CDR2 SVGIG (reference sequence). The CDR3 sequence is CAWGTGGVEQFF. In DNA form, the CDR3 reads TGTGCCTGGGGCACAGGGGGCGTTGAGCAGTTCTTC. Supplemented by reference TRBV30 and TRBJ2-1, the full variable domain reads SQTIHQWPATLVQPVGSPLSLECTVEGTSNPNLYWYRQAAGRGLQLLFYSVGIGQISSEVPQNLSASRPQDRQFILSSKKLLLSDSGFYLCAWGTGGVEQFFGPGTRLTVL.

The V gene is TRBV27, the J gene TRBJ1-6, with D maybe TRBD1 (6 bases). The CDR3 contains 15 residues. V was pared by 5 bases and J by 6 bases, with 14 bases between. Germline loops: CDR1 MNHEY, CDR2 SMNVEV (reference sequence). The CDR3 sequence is CASSHRDITNSPLHF. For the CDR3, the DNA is TGTGCCAGCAGTCATCGGGACATAACTAATTCACCCCTCCACTTT.

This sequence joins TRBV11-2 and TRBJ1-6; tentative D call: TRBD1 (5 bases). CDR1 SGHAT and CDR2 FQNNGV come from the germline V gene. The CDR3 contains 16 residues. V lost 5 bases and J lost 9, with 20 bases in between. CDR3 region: CASSMPGPRIGSPLHF. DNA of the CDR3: TGTGCCAGCAGCATGCCGGGACCGCGAATAGGTTCACCCCTCCACTTT.

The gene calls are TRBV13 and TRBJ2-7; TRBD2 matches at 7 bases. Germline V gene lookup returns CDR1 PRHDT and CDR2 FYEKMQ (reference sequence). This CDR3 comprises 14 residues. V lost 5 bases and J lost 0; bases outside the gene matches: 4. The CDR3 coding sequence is TGTGCCAGCAGCGAACGGACTAGCTCCTACGAGCAGTACTTC. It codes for CASSERTSSYEQYF.

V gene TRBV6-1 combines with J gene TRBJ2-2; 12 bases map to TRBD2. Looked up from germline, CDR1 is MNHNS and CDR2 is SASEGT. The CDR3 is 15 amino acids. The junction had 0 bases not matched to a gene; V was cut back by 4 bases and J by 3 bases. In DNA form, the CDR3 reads TGTGCCAGCAGTGGACTAGCGGGGGACACCGGGGAGCTGTTTTTT. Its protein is CASSGLAGDTGELFF.

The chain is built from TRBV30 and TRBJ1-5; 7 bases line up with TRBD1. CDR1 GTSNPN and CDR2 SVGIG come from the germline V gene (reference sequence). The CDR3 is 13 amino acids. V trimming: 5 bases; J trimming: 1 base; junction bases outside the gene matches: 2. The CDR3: CAWGTASNQPQHF. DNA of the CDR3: TGTGCCTGGGGGACAGCGAGCAATCAGCCCCAGCATTTT.

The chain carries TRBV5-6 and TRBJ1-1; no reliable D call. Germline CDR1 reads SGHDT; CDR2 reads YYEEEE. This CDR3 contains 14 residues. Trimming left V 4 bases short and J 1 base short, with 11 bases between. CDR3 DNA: TGTGCCAGCAGCATTGTGTGGGGGAACACTGAAGCTTTCTTT. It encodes CASSIVWGNTEAFF.

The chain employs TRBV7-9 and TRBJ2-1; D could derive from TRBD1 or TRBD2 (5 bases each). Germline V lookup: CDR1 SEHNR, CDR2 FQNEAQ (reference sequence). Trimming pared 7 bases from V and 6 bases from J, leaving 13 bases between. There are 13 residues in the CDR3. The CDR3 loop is CASTLGEFNEQFF. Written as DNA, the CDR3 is TGTGCCAGCACCCTGGGGGAGTTCAATGAGCAGTTCTTC.

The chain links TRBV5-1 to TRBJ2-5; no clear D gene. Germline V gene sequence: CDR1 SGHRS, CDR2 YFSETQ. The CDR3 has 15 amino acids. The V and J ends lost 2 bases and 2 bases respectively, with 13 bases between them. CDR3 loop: CASSLPGDLQETQYF. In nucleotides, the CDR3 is TGCGCCAGCAGCTTACCCGGAGACCTACAAGAGACCCAGTACTTC. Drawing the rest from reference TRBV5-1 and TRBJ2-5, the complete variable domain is KAGVTQTPRYLIKTRGQQVTLSCSPISGHRSVSWYQQTPGQGLQFLFEYFSETQRNKGNFPGRFSGRQFSNSRSEMNVSTLELGDSALYLCASSLPGDLQETQYFGPGTRLLVL.

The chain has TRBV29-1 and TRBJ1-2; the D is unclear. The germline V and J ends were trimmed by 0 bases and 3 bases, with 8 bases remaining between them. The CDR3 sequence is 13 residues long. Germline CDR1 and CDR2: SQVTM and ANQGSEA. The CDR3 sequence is CSVEDREDYGYTF. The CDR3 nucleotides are TGCAGCGTTGAAGATCGGGAGGACTATGGCTACACCTTC.

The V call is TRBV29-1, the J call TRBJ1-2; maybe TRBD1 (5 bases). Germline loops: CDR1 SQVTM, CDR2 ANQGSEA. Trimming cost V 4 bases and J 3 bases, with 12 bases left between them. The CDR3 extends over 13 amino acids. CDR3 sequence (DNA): TGCAGCGTTGCCGGGGCGCGGGACTATGGCTACACCTTC. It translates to CSVAGARDYGYTF.

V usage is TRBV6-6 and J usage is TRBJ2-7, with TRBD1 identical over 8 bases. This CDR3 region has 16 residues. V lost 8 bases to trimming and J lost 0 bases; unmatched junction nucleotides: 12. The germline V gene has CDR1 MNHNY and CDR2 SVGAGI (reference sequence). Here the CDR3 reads CASLGVGQGFSYEQYF. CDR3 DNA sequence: TGTGCCAGCCTGGGAGTCGGACAGGGTTTCTCCTACGAGCAGTACTTC.

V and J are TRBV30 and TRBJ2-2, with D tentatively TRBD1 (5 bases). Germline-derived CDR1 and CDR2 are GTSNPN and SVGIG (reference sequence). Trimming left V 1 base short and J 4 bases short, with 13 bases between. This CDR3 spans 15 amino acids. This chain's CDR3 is CAWSGVRVGTGELFF. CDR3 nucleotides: TGTGCCTGGAGTGGAGTCAGGGTTGGCACCGGGGAGCTGTTTTTT.

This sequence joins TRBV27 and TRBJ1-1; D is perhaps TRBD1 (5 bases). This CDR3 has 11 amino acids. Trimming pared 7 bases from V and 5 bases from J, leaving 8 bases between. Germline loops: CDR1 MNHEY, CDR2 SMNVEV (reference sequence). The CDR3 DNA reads TGTGCCAGCACTTGGGGGACTGAAGCTTTCTTT. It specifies CASTWGTEAFF.

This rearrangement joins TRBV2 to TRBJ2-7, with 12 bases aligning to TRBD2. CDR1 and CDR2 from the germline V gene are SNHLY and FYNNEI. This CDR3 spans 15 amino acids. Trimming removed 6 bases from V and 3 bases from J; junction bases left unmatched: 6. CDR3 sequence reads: CASRVTSGGRYEQYF. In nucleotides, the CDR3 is TGTGCCAGCAGGGTTACTAGCGGGGGGCGCTACGAGCAGTACTTC.

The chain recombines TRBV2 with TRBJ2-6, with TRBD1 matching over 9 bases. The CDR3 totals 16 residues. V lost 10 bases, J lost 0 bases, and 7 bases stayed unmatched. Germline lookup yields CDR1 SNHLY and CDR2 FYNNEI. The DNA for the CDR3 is TGTGCCATCCTCCGGGGACAGGGCTCTGGGGCCAACGTCCTGACTTTC. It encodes CAILRGQGSGANVLTF.

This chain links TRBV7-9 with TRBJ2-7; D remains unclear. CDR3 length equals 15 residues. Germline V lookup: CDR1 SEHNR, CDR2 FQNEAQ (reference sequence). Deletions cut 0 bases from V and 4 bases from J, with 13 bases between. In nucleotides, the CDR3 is TGTGCCAGCAGCTTAGCTCAAGAGGTGGCGTACGAGCAGTACTTC. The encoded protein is CASSLAQEVAYEQYF.

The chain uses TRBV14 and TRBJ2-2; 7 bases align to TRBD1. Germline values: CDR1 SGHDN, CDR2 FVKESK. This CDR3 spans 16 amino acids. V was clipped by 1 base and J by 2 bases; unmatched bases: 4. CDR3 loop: CASSQGTGDNTGELFF. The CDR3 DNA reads TGTGCCAGCAGCCAAGGGACAGGAGATAACACCGGGGAGCTGTTTTTT.

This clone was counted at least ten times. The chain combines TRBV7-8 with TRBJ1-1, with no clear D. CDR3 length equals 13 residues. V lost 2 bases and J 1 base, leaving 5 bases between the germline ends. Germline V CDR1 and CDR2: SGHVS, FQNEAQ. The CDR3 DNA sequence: TGTGCCAGCAGCTTATACCAGAACACTGAAGCTTTCTTT. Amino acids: CASSLYQNTEAFF.

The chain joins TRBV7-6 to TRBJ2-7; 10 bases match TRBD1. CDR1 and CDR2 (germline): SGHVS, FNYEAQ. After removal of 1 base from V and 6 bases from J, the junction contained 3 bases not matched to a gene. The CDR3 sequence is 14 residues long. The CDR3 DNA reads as TGTGCCAGCAGCTTAGGGACAGGGGGGGCCGAGCAGTACTTC. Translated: CASSLGTGGAEQYF. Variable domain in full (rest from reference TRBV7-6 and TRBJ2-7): GAGVSQSPRYKVTKRGQDVALRCDPISGHVSLYWYRQALGQGPEFLTYFNYEAQQDKSGLPNDRFSAERPEGSISTLTIQRTEQRDSAMYRCASSLGTGGAEQYFGPGTRLTVT.

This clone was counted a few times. CDR3 nucleotide sequence: TGTGCCAGCAGCGTAAATCAACAGGGGAATGAGCAGTTCTTC. Translating gives CASSVNQQGNEQFF. The V gene is TRBV9, the J gene TRBJ2-1; 7 bases line up with TRBD1. The CDR3 is 14 amino acids. Unmatched junction bases numbered 5, after V lost 1 base and J lost 7 bases. Germline CDR1 is SGDLS and CDR2 is YYNGEE.